What follows is one T cell receptor beta chain and its context. Its antigen is undetermined. In alopecia areata patients, both lesional scalp punch biopsies and peripheral blood were collected. The data stem from a study of CD8+ T cells in alopecia areata. Study details: For the treated group, dosing was oral tofacitinib at 5 to 10 mg twice daily. A 6-month off-drug phase came after tofacitinib, which had lasted 6 to 18 months. Study results and caveats: The study found higher clonality in lesional than normal scalp, especially in alopecia totalis/universalis. Patients shared TCRs less clearly than mice did, possibly owing to HLA.

Deletions cut 6 bases from V and 3 bases from J, with 11 bases between. CDR3 length: 13 residues. The germline V gene has CDR1 MNHEY and CDR2 SVGAGI. Extraction and reverse transcription of RNA yielded cDNA as the sequencing template. TCRdb's copy holds only in-frame clones and misses some; the assay was immunoSEQ multiplex PCR. The table shows 13,000 or so clones, with about 61% occurring only once. V is TRBV6-5 and J is TRBJ1-1, with D perhaps matching TRBD1 (5 bases). This TCR was sampled from a human donor with alopecia areata. The specimen sequenced was skin. CDR3 in DNA: TGTGCCAGCAGAAAAATGGGGGACACTGAAGCTTTCTTT. Residues: CASRKMGDTEAFF.